This T cell receptor beta chain emerged from a study of CXCR3-negative and CXCR3-positive naive CD8 T cells. General study results and limits: TCR interaction strength was inferred from TRB CDR3 physicochemistry, as CD5 matched across naive subsets.

The germline V gene encodes CDR1 MGHRA and CDR2 YSYEKL. The CDR3 is 12 amino acids. Researchers prepared the TRB cDNA libraries using 5' RACE with UMI labels. Each CDR3 protein gets one entry in TCRdb, which reprocessed the 5' RACE reads and gives no DNA. This listing includes around 34,000 distinct CDR3 sequences. For this clonotype: Its antigen is currently unknown.

Sequencing was carried out using memory CD8+ T cells from blood. The sequence derives from a human donor in good health. Some clones in this sample may be carry-over from other donors' samples. The chain couples TRBV4-1 to TRBJ1-2. CDR3 residues: CASSHRGYGYTF.